This entry is about one T cell receptor beta chain. For the second PCR, which ran for about 6 to 11 cycles, a sample-barcoded 5' primer and a J-beta primer mix were used. TCRdb reprocessed the 5' RACE reads with MiXCR, giving one entry per CDR3 protein. The data contain over a million distinct CDR3 sequences, around 43% of them singletons. This entry belongs to a study of blood T cells in healthy people across ages. The CDR3 spans 17 residues. Germline-derived CDR1 and CDR2 are SGDLS and YYNGEE. The V and J ends lost 0 bases and 4 bases, in that order; junction bases with no gene match: 13. The origin of this receptor is a woman aged 60-75 years in good health. The J gene is TRBJ2-7, the V gene TRBV9; 7 nucleotides match TRBD2. Sequencing was carried out using blood. The CDR3 nucleotides are TGTGCCAGCAGCGTAGGTCGGTCTGGCGGGAGCCCTTACGAGCAGTACTTC. This codes for CASSVGRSGGSPYEQYF.